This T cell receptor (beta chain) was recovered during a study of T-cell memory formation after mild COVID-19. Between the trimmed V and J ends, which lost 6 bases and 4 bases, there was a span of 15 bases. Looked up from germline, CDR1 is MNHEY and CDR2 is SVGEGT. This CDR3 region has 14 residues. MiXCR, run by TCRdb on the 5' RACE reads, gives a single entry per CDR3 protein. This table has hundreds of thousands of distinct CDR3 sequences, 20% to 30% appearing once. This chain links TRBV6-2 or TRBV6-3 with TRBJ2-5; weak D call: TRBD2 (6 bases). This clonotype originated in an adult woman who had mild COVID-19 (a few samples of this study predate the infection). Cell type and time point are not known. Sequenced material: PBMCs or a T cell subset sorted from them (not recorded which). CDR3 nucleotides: TGTGCCAGCAGCAGTAGCTCCGGGAGAGAGACCCAGTACTTC. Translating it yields CASSSSSGRETQYF.